This T cell receptor (beta chain) was observed in a study of HIV-infected children after antiretroviral therapy interruption. The V and J ends lost 3 bases and 4 bases respectively, with 16 bases between them. CDR3 length: 16 residues. Unique molecular identifiers were included in an RNA-based 3' RACE TCR library. TCRdb reanalysed the 3' RACE reads using MiXCR and keeps one entry per CDR3 protein. Among about 46,000 distinct CDR3 sequences listed, approximately 4.3% were seen once. As to treatment: PENTA 11 planned treatment interruption arm or continuous ART arm. Naive CD4+ CD45RA+ CD45RO- T cells were sorted from thawed PBMCs. There are many counts of this clonotype.

The clonotype comes from a pool of human donors with HIV. This chain links TRBV23-1 with TRBJ1-5, with a possible D match to TRBD1 (5 bases). TRBV23-1 is sorted into the ORF group, with uncertain function. Sequenced material: CD45RA+ CD4+ T cells from PBMCs, pooled from several time points, taken from a donor given antiretroviral therapy, either interrupted or continuous. Subset: naive CD4+ CD45RA+ CD45RO- T cells. The CDR3 spells CASSHHPSRVNQPQHF. The DNA of the CDR3 is TGCGCCAGCAGTCATCACCCCTCCAGGGTAAATCAGCCCCAGCATTTT.